The TCR beta chain under discussion was sequenced for a study of blood T cell repertoires in COVID-19. The trim removed 5 bases at V and 4 bases at J, leaving 10 bases unmatched. Germline CDR1 reads MGHDK; CDR2 reads SYGVNS. The CDR3 spans 15 residues. TCRdb's copy holds only in-frame clones and misses some; the assay was immunoSEQ multiplex PCR. The table includes about 150,000 clones, roughly 85% detected once. V usage is TRBV25-1 and J usage is TRBJ1-2; 7 bases match TRBD1. This sequence was found in a woman aged 60-75 years with COVID-19, enrolled during active disease. Sequenced material: peripheral blood. CDR3 loop: CASSFPRQGRYGYTF. The DNA for the CDR3 is TGTGCCAGCAGTTTCCCCCGACAGGGACGCTATGGCTACACCTTC.